This entry lists 32 T cell receptor beta chains sequenced from one sample in a study of cytomegalovirus exposure and HLA in healthy donors. The PCR was carried out with 60 Vbeta primers and 13 Jbeta primers. Repertoires were generated with immunoSEQ multiplex PCR, while TCRdb's copy carries only in-frame clones and drops some. This repertoire shows 150,000 to 250,000 clones, around 79% found once; its top ten account for approximately 1.5%. Sequencing used PBMCs. All receptors derive from a girl aged 5 to 17 in good health and CMV-seropositive.

The CDR3 DNA reads TGTGCCAGCAGCTTCGTAGAGGGAACTGAAGCTTTCTTT. It specifies CASSFVEGTEAFF. The genes are TRBV7-9 and TRBJ1-1, with D uncertain. The CDR3 is 13 amino acids. Germline CDR1 is SEHNR and CDR2 is FQNEAQ (reference sequence). Trimming took off 3 bases at V and 5 bases at J, with 10 bases between the two ends.

In this sample, this clone turned up once. V usage is TRBV9 and J usage is TRBJ1-2; TRBD1 aligns across 8 bases. V trimming: 3 bases; J trimming: 3 bases; junction bases outside the gene matches: 7. The germline V gene has CDR1 SGDLS and CDR2 YYNGEE. The CDR3 covers 15 residues. CDR3 DNA: TGTGCCAGCAGCGGGAGAGACAGGGGTGACTATGGCTACACCTTC. Protein: CASSGRDRGDYGYTF.

In its sample, this clone was seen once. The chain joins TRBV9 to TRBJ2-1; TRBD1 agrees at 7 bases. Germline trimming cut 5 bases from V and 4 bases from J; bases unmatched to any gene: 6. This CDR3 contains 14 residues. Germline V gene sequence: CDR1 SGDLS, CDR2 YYNGEE. The CDR3 reads CASRGSGQYNEQFF. CDR3 nucleotide sequence: TGTGCCAGCAGGGGTTCGGGACAGTACAATGAGCAGTTCTTC.

V usage is TRBV7-8 and J usage is TRBJ2-2; 10 positions match TRBD2. Trimming took 5 bases from V and 4 from J; bases not matched to a gene: 4. From germline, CDR1 is SGHVS and CDR2 FQNEAQ. The CDR3 covers 15 residues. CDR3 DNA: TGTGCCAGCAGCGGCCTAGCGGGGGCCACCGGGGAGCTGTTTTTT. Amino acids: CASSGLAGATGELFF.

Written as DNA, the CDR3 is TGTGCCATCATGGGGACAGGGACTTTCTACGAGCAGTACTTC. It encodes CAIMGTGTFYEQYF. The gene calls are TRBV10-3 and TRBJ2-7; 9 bases align to TRBD1. The V segment lost 7 bases and the J segment 3 bases; nucleotides outside the gene matches: 7. From germline, CDR1 is ENHRY and CDR2 SYGVKD. This CDR3 spans 14 amino acids.

The chain employs TRBV7-2 and TRBJ1-3; D is uncertain. There are 14 residues in the CDR3. Germline lookup yields CDR1 SGHTA and CDR2 FQGNSA. Trimming pared 4 bases from V and 0 bases from J, leaving 7 bases between. The CDR3 reads CASSSLSSGNTIYF. CDR3 DNA sequence: TGTGCCAGCAGCTCTCTCAGCTCTGGAAACACCATATATTTT.

This clone was seen a handful of times. The V call is TRBV6-5, the J call TRBJ1-6; D unresolved. The CDR3 contains 15 residues. V was shortened by 1 base and J by 8 bases, with 12 bases between the two germline ends. CDR1 is MNHEY and CDR2 is SVGAGI in the germline V gene. The DNA of the CDR3 is TGTGCCAGCAGTTACTTAGCCCGACCTGATTCACCCCTCCACTTT. Protein sequence: CASSYLARPDSPLHF.

This clone was detected only a few times. The chain carries TRBV11-2 and TRBJ1-2; 9 positions match TRBD1. CDR3 length: 13 amino acids. CDR1 is SGHAT and CDR2 is FQNNGV in the germline V gene. V shed 8 bases and J 7 bases; nucleotides not matched to a gene: 8. In nucleotides, the CDR3 is TGTGCCAGCGGATCCGGGACAGGGTTTGGCTACACCTTC. Its translation is CASGSGTGFGYTF.

The rearrangement links TRBV6-1 to TRBJ2-7, with a weak D call TRBD2 (6 bases). CDR3 length: 16 residues. Germline CDR1 and CDR2: MNHNS and SASEGT. The ends were cut back, 0 bases at V and 2 bases at J, with 14 bases in the middle. The CDR3 DNA reads as TGTGCCAGCAGTGAAGCAGCGGCGACGGGGGCCTACGAGCAGTACTTC. Its translation is CASSEAAATGAYEQYF.

J is TRBJ2-7 and V is TRBV21-1; the tabulated D call, TRBD1, remains unverified against the DNA. TRBV21-1 represents a pseudogene. This CDR3 is 14 amino acids long. The CDR3 here is CASSKDRGRYEQYF. In DNA, the CDR3 is TGTGCCAGCAGCAAAGACAGGGGGCGATACGAGCAGTACTTC.

The J gene is TRBJ2-3, the V gene TRBV29-1; 8 bases fit TRBD2. CDR1 and CDR2 from the germline V gene are SQVTM and ANQGSEA. This CDR3 comprises 13 residues. The V segment lost 6 bases and the J segment 6 bases; nucleotides outside the gene matches: 8. CDR3 DNA sequence: TGCAGCGTGGGAGCGGGGGTAGGCGATACGCAGTATTTT. Encoded protein: CSVGAGVGDTQYF.

This rearrangement joins TRBV6-1 to TRBJ1-4; 11 bases map to TRBD1. Per germline, CDR1 MNHNS and CDR2 SASEGT. The CDR3 sequence is 16 residues long. Germline trimming cut 3 bases from V and 4 bases from J; bases unmatched to any gene: 4. CDR3 in amino acids: CASSERGQGGNEKLFF. The DNA for the CDR3 is TGTGCCAGCAGTGAGAGGGGACAGGGGGGTAATGAAAAACTGTTTTTT.

The chain uses TRBV19 and TRBJ2-7; TRBD2 is a possible D gene (6 bases). Trimming took off 5 bases at V and 5 bases at J, with 7 bases between the two ends. Per the germline V gene, CDR1 is LNHDA and CDR2 is SQIVND (reference sequence). This CDR3 region has 11 residues. This CDR3 reads CASSWGDEQYF. DNA for the CDR3: TGTGCCAGTAGTTGGGGGGACGAGCAGTACTTC.

The chain is built from TRBV7-2 and TRBJ1-6, with D perhaps TRBD1 (5 bases). The CDR3 is made up of 16 amino acids. Germline-derived CDR1 and CDR2 are SGHTA and FQGNSA. Trimming removed 5 bases at V and 3 bases at J, with 14 bases between. This chain's CDR3 is CASSPSGGVYNSPLHF. As DNA, the CDR3 is TGTGCCAGCAGCCCCAGTGGGGGGGTCTATAATTCACCCCTCCACTTT.

This clone was seen only a few times. The J gene is TRBJ1-5, the V gene TRBV2; the match to TRBD1 covers 10 bases. After removal of 9 bases from V and 1 base from J, the junction contained 3 bases not matched to a gene. The germline CDR1 and CDR2 sequences are SNHLY and FYNNEI. The CDR3 contains 14 residues. CDR3 protein: CASRQGASNQPQHF. In DNA, the CDR3 is TGTGCCAGTAGACAGGGGGCGAGCAATCAGCCCCAGCATTTT.

The DNA for the CDR3 is TGTGCCAGCAGCGATGCCGGGGAAGGCTACACCTTC. Protein product: CASSDAGEGYTF. The J gene is TRBJ1-2, the V gene TRBV7-2; D unresolved. The germline CDR1 and CDR2 sequences are SGHTA and FQGNSA. V was cut by 5 bases and J by 8 bases, with 12 bases left in between. The CDR3 extends over 12 amino acids.

This clone was recorded once. V gene TRBV9 combines with J gene TRBJ2-7; the match to TRBD1 covers 9 bases. Germline V gene sequence: CDR1 SGDLS, CDR2 YYNGEE. Unmatched junction bases numbered 7, after V lost 4 bases and J lost 5 bases. This CDR3 spans 14 amino acids. CDR3 nucleotide sequence: TGTGCCAGCAGCCCCGCCGGGACAGGGAACGAGCAGTACTTC. Protein sequence: CASSPAGTGNEQYF. The whole variable domain, filled in from reference TRBV9 and TRBJ2-7, reads DSGVTQTPKHLITATGQRVTLRCSPRSGDLSVYWYQQSLDQGLQFLIQYYNGEERAKGNILERFSAQQFPDLHSELNLSSLELGDSALYFCASSPAGTGNEQYFGPGTRLTVT.

The chain joins TRBV10-3 to TRBJ2-7, with TRBD2 identical over 11 bases. Germline CDR1 is ENHRY and CDR2 is SYGVKD. Germline trimming cut 7 bases from V and 3 bases from J; bases unmatched to any gene: 8. The CDR3 spans 15 residues. The CDR3 nucleotides read TGTGCCATCAAGCAGACTAGCGGGGCCTTCTACGAGCAGTACTTC. Protein product: CAIKQTSGAFYEQYF.

The V and J genes are TRBV9 and TRBJ1-5, with 7 bases that match TRBD1. V was pared by 4 bases and J by 7 bases, with 14 bases of the junction left unmatched. The V gene's germline CDR1 is SGDLS and CDR2 YYNGEE. The CDR3 has 16 residues. CDR3 sequence: CASSPSPRQGDQPQHF. The CDR3 nucleotides are TGTGCCAGCAGCCCGAGCCCCCGACAGGGCGACCAGCCCCAGCATTTT.

This clone was seen only a few times. This chain uses TRBV7-8 with TRBJ2-1, with D uncertain. V was shortened by 3 bases and J by 8 bases, with 26 bases between the two germline ends. The CDR3 is 18 amino acids. CDR1 and CDR2 from the germline V gene are SGHVS and FQNEAQ. The CDR3: CASSFTNPDWPRFYEQFF. The CDR3, as DNA: TGTGCCAGCAGCTTCACGAACCCCGACTGGCCAAGGTTCTATGAGCAGTTCTTC.

The CDR3 region has the DNA TGCGCCAGCAGCCTCGGGACACTACGTCCTGAAGCTTTCTTT. Protein product: CASSLGTLRPEAFF. The chain links TRBV5-1 to TRBJ1-1; D may be TRBD1 (6 bases). The germline V gene encodes CDR1 SGHRS and CDR2 YFSETQ. This CDR3 contains 14 residues. The V end lost 4 bases, the J end lost 6 bases, and 16 bases lay between the germline ends.

The CDR3 DNA is TGTGCCAGCGCGGCCCCGGGACTCACCAACAATGAGCAGTTCTTC. Its translation: CASAAPGLTNNEQFF. The chain combines TRBV9 with TRBJ2-1, with a weak D call TRBD2 (6 bases). The V end was cut by 7 bases, the J end by 5 bases, with 19 bases between. Germline CDR1 and CDR2: SGDLS and YYNGEE. The CDR3 contains 15 residues.

The CDR3 loop reads CASTRGGGSYNEQFF. As DNA, the CDR3 is TGTGCCAGCACCCGCGGCGGGGGCTCCTACAATGAGCAGTTCTTC. The rearrangement uses TRBV5-6 and TRBJ2-1, with 7 bases matching TRBD2. Germline-derived CDR1 and CDR2 are SGHDT and YYEEEE. The CDR3 extends over 15 amino acids. Trimming cost V 6 bases and J 0 bases; bases outside gene matches: 6.

The chain has TRBV7-2 and TRBJ2-3; TRBD2 aligns across 10 bases. The CDR3 length is 16 residues. In germline, CDR1 is SGHTA, CDR2 FQGNSA. The J segment lost 6 bases and the V segment lost 4 bases, leaving 10 bases of the junction unmatched. The CDR3 bases are TGTGCCAGCAGCTCCCAAACTAGCGGGGCCGCGGATACGCAGTATTTT. It encodes CASSSQTSGAADTQYF. The entire variable domain, with the rest obtained from reference TRBV7-2 and TRBJ2-3, is as follows: GAGVSQSPSNKVTEKGKDVELRCDPISGHTALYWYRQSLGQGLEFLIYFQGNSAPDKSGLPSDRFSAERTGGSVSTLTIQRTQQEDSAVYLCASSSQTSGAADTQYFGPGTRLTVL.

The chain uses TRBV15 and TRBJ1-5, with D perhaps matching TRBD1 (5 bases). The V gene lost 1 base and the J gene lost 9 bases, with 7 bases spanning the gap. The CDR3 is 12 residues long. Germline CDR1 and CDR2: LNHNV and YYDKDF (reference sequence). CDR3 sequence (DNA): TGTGCCACCAGCAGAGCCGGGGGGCCCCAGCATTTT. Residues: CATSRAGGPQHF.

The chain employs TRBV4-3 and TRBJ1-2, with TRBD1 identical over 8 bases. The CDR3 is 15 residues long. The V gene end was trimmed by 3 bases and the J gene end by 9 bases; junction bases not matched to a gene: 12. Germline CDR1 LGHNA, CDR2 YSLEER. CDR3: CASSQTDRVGYSYTF. CDR3 coding DNA: TGCGCCAGCAGCCAGACGGACAGGGTAGGATATAGCTACACCTTC.

The CDR3 bases are TGCGCCAGCAGCCAAACAGGGGACGGGGGGGCCAACGTCCTGACTTTC. Protein: CASSQTGDGGANVLTF. The J gene is TRBJ2-6, the V gene TRBV4-3; 7 nucleotides line up with TRBD1. This CDR3 has 16 residues. The germline V gene has CDR1 LGHNA and CDR2 YSLEER. The ends lost 2 bases at V and 4 bases at J; junction bases unmatched: 5.

The V gene is TRBV6-1, the J gene TRBJ2-5, with 12 bases identical to TRBD2. Looked up from germline, CDR1 is MNHNS and CDR2 is SASEGT. Unmatched junction bases numbered 5, after V lost 10 bases and J lost 5 bases. The CDR3 spans 13 residues. CDR3 amino acids: CATAGLAGETQYF. The CDR3 DNA sequence: TGTGCCACCGCAGGACTAGCGGGGGAGACCCAGTACTTC.

The rearrangement uses TRBV7-6 and TRBJ2-5; TRBD1 matches at 7 bases. CDR3 size: 16 residues. Germline CDR1 is SGHVS and CDR2 is FNYEAQ. The ends lost 5 bases at V and 5 bases at J; junction bases unmatched: 14. CDR3 nucleotides: TGTGCCAGCAGCCTGTGGACAGGAGGTTTAGGGGAGACCCAGTACTTC. This sequence encodes CASSLWTGGLGETQYF.

The genes are TRBV29-1 and TRBJ1-5; D might be TRBD1 (5 bases). In germline, CDR1 is SQVTM, CDR2 ANQGSEA. V dropped 7 bases and J dropped 3 bases, with 13 bases sitting between them. The CDR3 is 13 amino acids. CDR3 residues: CSAQGGDNQPQHF. The CDR3 nucleotides are TGCAGCGCTCAGGGAGGAGACAATCAGCCCCAGCATTTT.

V usage is TRBV30 and J usage is TRBJ2-5; the match to TRBD2 covers 15 bases. Germline V gene lookup returns CDR1 GTSNPN and CDR2 SVGIG (reference sequence). The CDR3 covers 14 residues. The junction had 5 bases not matched to a gene; V was cut back by 5 bases and J by 7 bases. CDR3 amino acids: CAWGTSGGKRTQYF. The CDR3 nucleotides read TGTGCCTGGGGGACTAGCGGGGGGAAGAGGACCCAGTACTTC.

The J gene is TRBJ2-7, the V gene TRBV4-3; TRBD1 matches at 8 bases. The V segment lost 3 bases and the J segment 12 bases; nucleotides outside the gene matches: 13. The CDR3 spans 14 residues. Germline V CDR1 and CDR2: LGHNA, YSLEER. The CDR3 loop reads CASSQDRVRPLLYF. The CDR3, as DNA: TGCGCCAGCAGCCAGGACAGGGTAAGACCTCTTCTGTACTTC.